This T cell receptor beta chain was obtained from a study of monozygotic twins with inflammatory bowel disease. Germline assignment: CDR1 SGHRS and CDR2 YFSETQ. The CDR3 contains 12 residues. Via template switching, UMIs carrying a 6-nucleotide sample barcode were introduced. TCRdb re-called the 5' RACE reads and catalogs CDR3 proteins one per entry, DNA excluded. Its table lists approximately 380,000 distinct CDR3 sequences. The clonotype was recovered from a human donor with ulcerative colitis or Crohn's disease, or a healthy co-twin of an affected twin (not recorded which). Sequenced material: blood. The chain carries TRBV5-1 and TRBJ2-1; lacking DNA, the TRBD1 call made by TCRdb goes unchecked. The CDR3 loop reads CASSPDRGKQFF.